The clone carrying this TCR beta chain has just one count. A read error may explain this, as a much larger clone is one base away. This sample stems from a study of T cells in Graves' hyperthyroidism and ophthalmopathy. The CDR3 spans 11 residues. CDR1 and CDR2 (germline): MNHEY, SVGEGT. The investigators amplified TCR beta CDR3 regions from RNA transcripts. HTBI primers were employed in a first-round RT-PCR of the TCR CDR3. TCRdb re-called the multiplex PCR reads with MiXCR, one entry per CDR3 protein. Of roughly 500,000 distinct CDR3 sequences detected, roughly 45% appear once; the ten largest clones hold around two fifths.

This sequence was found in an adult woman with Graves' disease, either hyperthyroidism or ophthalmopathy (not recorded which). Sequenced input: peripheral blood or thyroid tissue (not recorded which). The chain has TRBV6-2 or TRBV6-3 and TRBJ1-4; D gene unclear. The DNA for the CDR3 is TGTGCCAGCAAAATCGATGAAAAACTGCTTTTT. Translated: CASKIDEKLLF.